This T cell receptor (beta chain) stems from a study of T cell responses to AZD1222 COVID-19 vaccine. This CDR3 region has 14 residues. V gave up 3 bases and J gave up 9 bases, with 12 bases separating them. Germline values: CDR1 LGHDT, CDR2 YNNKEL (reference sequence). The assay was immunoSEQ multiplex PCR, and TCRdb's table has in-frame clones only and misses some. This table holds tens of thousands of clones, around 87% found once. The V gene is TRBV3-1 (or the pseudogene TRBV3-2), the J gene TRBJ1-6; D call uncertain. The sequence derives from an adult who received the AZD1222 COVID-19 vaccine. Sequenced material: peripheral blood, taken 28 days after the second AZD1222 dose. The CDR3 here is CASSQTGGSSPLHF. For the CDR3, the DNA is TGTGCCAGCAGCCAGACTGGAGGTAGTTCACCCCTCCACTTT.